This TCR beta chain was found in a study of identical twins. Broader study findings: It was out-of-frame TCR alpha sharing in monozygotic twins that models underestimated. For out-of-frame alpha sequences shared by twins, low generation probability was in excess.

Each CDR3 protein is one row after TCRdb ran MiXCR on the 5' RACE reads. The sample shows about 1.7 million distinct CDR3 sequences, about 31% of them seen only once. Comment on this clonotype: No antigen is known for it.

This sequence originates from a newborn girl in good health. Sequenced material: cord blood.

DNA of the CDR3: TGTGCCAGCACCGGACAGGGGGCGTTCCCTTACGAGCAGTACTTC. This encodes CASTGQGAFPYEQYF. The chain employs TRBV6-1 and TRBJ2-7, with TRBD1 identical over 11 bases. This CDR3 region has 15 residues. Germline V gene lookup returns CDR1 MNHNS and CDR2 SASEGT. Unmatched junction bases numbered 9, after V lost 7 bases and J lost 4 bases.